This T cell receptor beta chain derives from a study of control samples from healthy donors and cancer patients. Sequencing used immunoSEQ multiplex PCR; TCRdb keeps in-frame clones, though not all of them. In the table there are tens of thousands of clones, around 87% of which are singletons. The CDR3 has 12 amino acids. The germline gives CDR1 MGHDK, CDR2 SYGVNS. V was clipped by 6 bases and J by 6 bases, with 11 bases between them. The clonotype originates from a woman in her fifties or sixties with head and neck cancer. The rearrangement uses TRBV25-1 and TRBJ1-2; maybe TRBD1 (6 bases). The sample was PBMCs. CDR3 residues: CASRDGQNGYTF. The CDR3 nucleotides are TGTGCCAGCAGAGATGGACAGAATGGCTACACCTTC.